The 21 T cell receptor beta chains given below trace back to one sample, sequenced in a study of graft-versus-host responses after intestinal transplantation. No antigen is known for these receptors. The method was immunoSEQ multiplex PCR; TCRdb's version includes in-frame clones alone and lacks a portion of them. The table includes nearly 90,000 clones, under 85% detected once. Source: unstimulated CD8+ T cells sorted from spleen or lymph node cells, taken before intestinal transplant. These receptor sequences come from a human donor who received an intestinal transplant.

The V and J genes are TRBV5-1 and TRBJ2-1; 9 bases line up with TRBD2. Trimming cost V 0 bases and J 10 bases; bases outside gene matches: 5. Germline values: CDR1 SGHRS, CDR2 YFSETQ. The CDR3 covers 14 residues. CDR3: CASSLAASGEEQFF. For the CDR3, the DNA is TGCGCCAGCAGCTTGGCGGCTAGCGGGGAGGAGCAGTTCTTC.

CDR3 loop: CASSLQAGGYGYTF. As DNA, the CDR3 is TGTGCCAGCAGCTTACAGGCAGGGGGCTATGGCTACACCTTC. This sequence joins TRBV7-3 and TRBJ1-2; 7 bases are a match to TRBD1. The V and J ends lost 2 bases and 4 bases, in that order; junction bases with no gene match: 4. The CDR3 totals 14 residues. Germline CDR1 and CDR2: SGHTA and FQGTGA.

This clone appeared once. The rearrangement links TRBV29-1 to TRBJ2-7, with D uncertain. The length of the CDR3 is 12 residues. Germline V CDR1 and CDR2: SQVTM, ANQGSEA. Trimming removed 4 bases from V and 2 bases from J, with 9 bases in between. CDR3 DNA sequence: TGCAGCGTTGGTGTAGGCACCTACGAGCAGTACTTC. Translation: CSVGVGTYEQYF.

The CDR3 spells CASSYEVEQPNQPQHF. The CDR3 DNA reads as TGTGCCAGCAGTTACGAAGTTGAACAGCCGAATCAGCCCCAGCATTTT. The chain has TRBV6-5 and TRBJ1-5, with D unclear. The ends were cut back, 2 bases at V and 4 bases at J, with 15 bases in the middle. From germline, CDR1 is MNHEY and CDR2 SVGAGI. The CDR3 has 16 amino acids.

This clone was detected only a few times. The rearrangement joins TRBV7-3 to TRBJ1-2, with 11 bases fitting TRBD1. Germline CDR1 is SGHTA and CDR2 is FQGTGA. J lost 4 bases, V lost 6 bases, and 1 base had no gene match. The CDR3 contains 13 residues. CDR3 coding DNA: TGTGCCAGCAGTGGGACAGGGGGCTATGGCTACACCTTC. Protein sequence: CASSGTGGYGYTF.

V and J are TRBV7-9 and TRBJ2-7, with 8 bases lining up with TRBD1. This CDR3 spans 15 amino acids. V gave up 4 bases and J gave up 0 bases; unmatched junction bases: 5. In germline, CDR1 is SEHNR, CDR2 FQNEAQ (reference sequence). The CDR3 is CASSSGQEFSYEQYF. The CDR3 nucleotides read TGTGCCAGCAGCTCGGGACAGGAATTCTCCTACGAGCAGTACTTC.

V gene TRBV13 combines with J gene TRBJ2-1; D is unresolved. The germline V gene encodes CDR1 PRHDT and CDR2 FYEKMQ (reference sequence). CDR3 length: 11 residues. V was cut by 1 base and J by 9 bases, with 4 bases left in between. The CDR3 DNA follows: TGTGCCAGCAGCTTAGCAGGTGAGCAGTTCTTC. Protein product: CASSLAGEQFF.

The chain uses TRBV2 and TRBJ2-2, with D perhaps TRBD2 (7 bases). The CDR3 spans 15 residues. Looked up from germline, CDR1 is SNHLY and CDR2 is FYNNEI. Trimming stripped 0 bases from V and 4 bases from J, with 9 bases between. The CDR3 region is CASSEAGGLTGELFF. The CDR3 bases are TGTGCCAGCAGTGAAGCGGGGGGGCTCACCGGGGAGCTGTTTTTT.

This clone has just a few counts. The chain is built from TRBV27 and TRBJ2-7; D gene ambiguous. The CDR3 consists of 14 residues. Trimming stripped 2 bases from V and 2 bases from J, with 10 bases between. Germline CDR1 reads MNHEY; CDR2 reads SMNVEV (reference sequence). The CDR3 sequence: CASSLGRSTYEQYF. CDR3 in DNA: TGTGCCAGCAGTTTAGGGCGGTCCACCTACGAGCAGTACTTC.

The chain links TRBV5-4 to TRBJ1-2; no reliable D call. The CDR3 totals 16 residues. V lost 1 base and J 1 base, leaving 14 bases between the germline ends. The V gene's germline CDR1 is SGHNT and CDR2 YYREEE (reference sequence). The CDR3 DNA reads TGTGCCAGCAGCTTGTCCAGCGGCCTGTATAACTATGGCTACACCTTC. It yields the protein CASSLSSGLYNYGYTF.

The V call is TRBV2, the J call TRBJ1-4; 8 positions agree with TRBD1. The CDR3 runs 14 residues. Germline assignment: CDR1 SNHLY and CDR2 FYNNEI. V was clipped by 7 bases and J by 7 bases; unmatched bases: 8. Written as DNA, the CDR3 is TGTGCCAGCACCTTGGACAGGGTATGTGAAAAACTGTTTTTT. Translation: CASTLDRVCEKLFF.

This clone was counted once. This chain connects TRBV7-3 to TRBJ1-3; D unresolved. Germline assignment: CDR1 SGHTA and CDR2 FQGTGA. V lost 0 bases and J lost 2, with 5 bases in between. The CDR3 is 14 amino acids. DNA of the CDR3: TGTGCCAGCAGCTTAACCGCCCCTGGAAACACCATATATTTT. Encoded protein: CASSLTAPGNTIYF.

The chain is built from TRBV7-9 and TRBJ2-4; D not resolved. Per the germline V gene, CDR1 is SEHNR and CDR2 is FQNEAQ (reference sequence). The CDR3 length is 15 residues. V was shortened by 5 bases and J by 1 base, with 12 bases between the two germline ends. CDR3 nucleotide sequence: TGTGCCAGCAGCCCAGGATTGGGGGCCAAAAACATTCAGTACTTC. Translated, it gives CASSPGLGAKNIQYF.

The V call is TRBV13, the J call TRBJ2-7, with D possibly TRBD2 on 5 matching bases. V lost 3 bases to trimming and J lost 2 bases, with 14 bases between them. From germline, CDR1 is PRHDT and CDR2 FYEKMQ (reference sequence). The CDR3 extends over 15 amino acids. The CDR3, as DNA: TGTGCCAGCAGCTTTACCGGGATAGCCCCCTACGAGCAGTACTTC. Protein sequence: CASSFTGIAPYEQYF.

This clone was observed once. V is TRBV12-5 and J is TRBJ2-7; D uncertain. Germline loops: CDR1 LGHNT, CDR2 FRNRAP. The CDR3 has 12 residues. Trimming cost V 7 bases and J 4 bases, with 11 bases left between them. The CDR3 reads CASEGLAYEQYF. DNA for the CDR3: TGTGCTAGTGAAGGTCTGGCGTACGAGCAGTACTTC.

The count of this clone is one. The rearrangement joins TRBV5-4 to TRBJ2-3; 11 nucleotides agree with TRBD2. The CDR3 runs to 15 residues. V shed 4 bases, J shed 5 bases, and the junction held 6 bases outside the gene matches. CDR1 and CDR2 from the germline V gene are SGHNT and YYREEE (reference sequence). CDR3 DNA: TGTGCCAGCAGCAGTAGCGGGGGGGCCGAAGATACGCAGTATTTT. Amino acid sequence: CASSSSGGAEDTQYF. Variable domain in full (rest from reference TRBV5-4 and TRBJ2-3): ETGVTQSPTHLIKTRGQQVTLRCSSQSGHNTVSWYQQALGQGPQFIFQYYREEENGRGNFPPRFSGLQFPNYSSELNVNALELDDSALYLCASSSSGGAEDTQYFGPGTRLTVL.

This clone was detected a few times. This chain joins TRBV11-3 and TRBJ2-7; 7 bases line up with TRBD1. Germline assignment: CDR1 SGHNT and CDR2 YENEEA. Trimming removed 5 bases from V and 3 bases from J; junction bases left unmatched: 4. The CDR3 length is 13 residues. The CDR3 loop is CASSHSGGYEQYF. CDR3 in DNA: TGTGCCAGCAGCCACTCAGGGGGCTACGAGCAGTACTTC.

The V and J genes are TRBV5-8 and TRBJ1-5; no clear D. Germline-derived CDR1 and CDR2 are SGHTS and YDEGEE. V gave up 0 bases and J gave up 0 bases, with 7 bases separating them. The CDR3 consists of 15 residues. Written as DNA, the CDR3 is TGTGCCAGCAGCTTGGTTCGGATTAGCAATCAGCCCCAGCATTTT. This codes for CASSLVRISNQPQHF.

The chain carries TRBV6-4 and TRBJ1-6; 7 bases fit TRBD1. V was pared by 6 bases and J by 9 bases, with 14 bases of the junction left unmatched. This CDR3 is built from 16 residues. CDR1 and CDR2 (germline): MRHNA, SNTAGT. In DNA, the CDR3 is TGTGCCAGCAGCGTAAACGGGGCAGGGGACAGTTCACCCCTCCACTTT. It is translated as CASSVNGAGDSSPLHF.

The chain joins TRBV4-1 to TRBJ2-1; 10 positions match TRBD2. Germline V gene data show CDR1 as MGHRA and CDR2 as YSYEKL. Trimming at V came to 2 bases and at J to 6 bases, leaving 4 bases not matched to a gene. The CDR3 length is 15 residues. CDR3: CASSQLAGVGNEQFF. The CDR3 DNA reads as TGCGCCAGCAGCCAACTAGCGGGAGTGGGCAATGAGCAGTTCTTC.

J is TRBJ2-3 and V is TRBV7-3; 10 positions agree with TRBD1. Germline CDR1 and CDR2: SGHTA and FQGTGA. Germline trimming cut 2 bases from V and 5 bases from J; bases unmatched to any gene: 10. CDR3 length: 17 amino acids. CDR3 DNA sequence: TGTGCCAGCAGCTTACCTGGACAGGGGGAGGTGAAAGATACGCAGTATTTT. Residues: CASSLPGQGEVKDTQYF.